The source of this T cell receptor (beta chain) is a study of T cell clusters in autoimmune cytopenias (dated 2019 in TCRdb). At the level of the whole study: The median TRB sequencing depth was around 50,000 reads per sample, and the median number of distinct TRB clonotypes was roughly 2,200 per sample. TRB and IGH repertoires from peripheral blood were sequenced in autoimmune cytopenia patients at active disease and during treatment follow-up, with healthy, CLL and autoimmune hepatitis controls included alongside. The study aimed to test whether autoimmune cytopenia patients carry a disease-specific immune repertoire signature usable as a blood-based biomarker.

Points the paper makes about the study in general: The T cell clusters were defined only in silico, and the functional role of the clusters was left to be validated experimentally. GLIPH results suggested that primary autoimmune cytopenia patients were missing physiological T cell clusters, with approximately 47 clusters found only in healthy donors compared with approximately 16 found only in patients. TRB repertoire shifts, with less even repertoires observed in secondary cytopenia and CLL, were mostly attributed to lymphoma bias rather than autoimmunity. In the comparison of secondary cytopenia with CLL, the cluster-lack signature was not observed, apparently because the dominant lymphoma-associated repertoire masked the signature. Almost three-fold more exclusive TRB clusters were observed in healthy donors than in active autoimmune hepatitis patients, consistent with an autoimmunity-wide signature.

To note about this clonotype: Its antigen is currently not known.

To amplify TRB rearrangements, a touch-down multiplex PCR protocol was run with the TRB-A and TRB-B primer pools combined in a single tube. Two consecutive PCR reactions with Phusion HS II polymerase added Illumina adapters and sample indices to the amplicons. The amplicons were gel-purified using the NucleoSpin Gel and PCR Clean-up kit, after which quantification was performed by Qubit and quality was checked on an Agilent 2100 Bioanalyzer. Sequencing of the libraries was done on an Illumina MiSeq with paired-end, single-indexed, 600-cycle runs. In the authors' own workflow: MiXCR version 2.1.12 with the default MiXCR reference library was used to align and assemble TRB reads. Each unique CDR3 nucleotide sequence defined a clone, and only productive sequences with at least two reads were analysed. Repertoire diversity was assessed with alpha-parameterized diversity profiles (alpha 0 to 5), including the Shannon (alpha 1) and Simpson (alpha 2) indices, which were computed with an R script. Combinatorial TRB VJ usage was computed with the tcR package and compared between cohorts by principal component analysis with ade4. TCRbeta CDR3s were clustered with GLIPH on cohort pairs matched by age and read depth, and cluster frequencies were compared by Wilcoxon test. Reads reprocessed by TCRdb are summarized as one entry per CDR3 protein sequence, and DNA is absent. The V and J calls reflect TCRdb's pipeline rather than the authors' work. This sample's records show about 9,500 distinct CDR3 sequences. The top ten clones comprise about 9.2% of the sample.

The germline V gene specifies MNHNS as CDR1 and SASEGT as CDR2. The CDR3, from cysteine to phenylalanine, totals 14 residues. The coding DNA is unavailable. TRB amplification used 200 to 300 ng of peripheral blood genomic DNA, 30,000 to 40,000 genome equivalents, per sample. Rearrangement joined TRBV6-1 to TRBJ2-2. This clonotype was sampled from a human donor with an autoimmune cytopenia or autoimmune hepatitis (not recorded which). Material for sequencing was peripheral blood. Here the CDR3 is given as CATQWPMDTGELFF.